These 21 T cell receptor beta chains originate from one sample sequenced in a study of blood T cell repertoires in COVID-19. Repertoires were generated with immunoSEQ multiplex PCR, while TCRdb's copy carries only in-frame clones and drops some. The sample carries approximately 60,000 clones, around 79% recorded once. The sequencing input was peripheral blood. Receptor source: a man in his sixties with acute or convalescent COVID-19.

The chain links TRBV30 to TRBJ1-1; 8 nucleotides line up with TRBD1. The junction had 11 bases not matched to a gene; V was cut back by 3 bases and J by 11 bases. Germline V CDR1 and CDR2: GTSNPN, SVGIG (reference sequence). The CDR3 has 13 residues. For the CDR3, the DNA is TGTGCCTGGAGCCTATCCCACCGGACAGGGGCTTTCTTT. Translated, it gives CAWSLSHRTGAFF.

The rearrangement links TRBV5-4 to TRBJ2-1; TRBD2 is a possible D gene (5 bases). Per germline, CDR1 SGHNT and CDR2 YYREEE (reference sequence). Trimming took 6 bases from V and 4 from J, leaving 14 bases between them. The CDR3 is 14 residues long. In DNA form, the CDR3 reads TGTGCCAGCACCGAGGGCGGATTGTACAATGAGCAGTTCTTC. Its translation is CASTEGGLYNEQFF.

In DNA form, the CDR3 reads TGTGCCAGCAGCTATCCTGGGGGGGGGAGGAATTACGAGCAGTACTTC. This gives the protein CASSYPGGGRNYEQYF. This chain joins TRBV5-4 and TRBJ2-7; 7 bases agree with TRBD2. CDR3 length: 16 residues. J gave up 4 bases and V 3 bases, and 13 bases lay outside the gene matches. Germline lookup yields CDR1 SGHNT and CDR2 YYREEE (reference sequence).

The V call is TRBV2, the J call TRBJ2-5; 7 positions match TRBD2. The CDR3 is 19 residues long. The ends lost 0 bases at V and 0 bases at J; junction bases unmatched: 13. Germline-derived CDR1 and CDR2 are SNHLY and FYNNEI. The CDR3 spells CASSEASFGYTSDQETQYF. CDR3 sequence (DNA): TGTGCCAGCAGTGAAGCGAGTTTTGGGTATACTAGCGACCAAGAGACCCAGTACTTC.

V and J are TRBV7-9 and TRBJ2-7; a possible D gene is TRBD1 (5 bases). With 4 bases removed from V and 1 base from J, the gap between germline ends came to 14 bases. Germline lookup yields CDR1 SEHNR and CDR2 FQNEAQ (reference sequence). The CDR3 contains 15 residues. CDR3 residues: CASSSRQGFSYEQYF. The CDR3 DNA sequence: TGTGCCAGCAGCTCCCGGCAGGGATTTTCCTACGAGCAGTACTTC.

The chain uses TRBV4-3 and TRBJ2-2; TRBD1 is a possible D gene (5 bases). Trimming cost V 3 bases and J 0 bases, with 8 bases left between them. The CDR3 has 15 amino acids. Germline CDR1 and CDR2: LGHNA and YSLEER. The CDR3 DNA reads as TGCGCCAGCAGCCAGCTACAGGCGAACACCGGGGAGCTGTTTTTT. Translation: CASSQLQANTGELFF.

The chain has TRBV7-9 and TRBJ1-1; 7 nucleotides line up with TRBD1. The CDR3 totals 17 residues. In germline, CDR1 is SEHNR, CDR2 FQNEAQ (reference sequence). The V and J ends lost 1 base and 5 bases, in that order; junction bases with no gene match: 13. The CDR3 loop reads CASSLGSDQGGRTEAFF. The CDR3 DNA reads TGTGCCAGCAGCTTAGGATCCGACCAGGGGGGAAGGACTGAAGCTTTCTTT. Supplemented by reference TRBV7-9 and TRBJ1-1, the full variable domain reads DTGVSQNPRHKITKRGQNVTFRCDPISEHNRLYWYRQTLGQGPEFLTYFQNEAQLEKSRLLSDRFSAERPKGSFSTLEIQRTEQGDSAMYLCASSLGSDQGGRTEAFFGQGTRLTVV.

V and J are TRBV29-1 and TRBJ2-6; a weak D match, TRBD2 (5 bases). V shed 6 bases and J shed 0 bases, with 9 bases lying between them. Germline CDR1 is SQVTM and CDR2 is ANQGSEA. The CDR3 runs to 14 residues. Here the CDR3 DNA reads TGCAGCGTCACAAGCGGCTCTGGGGCCAACGTCCTGACTTTC. Its protein product is CSVTSGSGANVLTF.

The genes are TRBV10-2 and TRBJ1-1; D remains unclear. V was cut by 2 bases and J by 6 bases, with 10 bases left in between. The CDR3 is 13 residues long. The V gene's germline CDR1 is WSHSY and CDR2 SAAADI. The CDR3 coding sequence is TGCGCCAGCAGTGAGGTGAGGCAATCTGAAGCTTTCTTT. It specifies CASSEVRQSEAFF.

The chain employs TRBV21-1 and TRBJ2-7; TRBD2, the table's D call, was not compared with the DNA. TRBV21-1 is designated a pseudogene. The CDR3 extends over 16 amino acids. In DNA, the CDR3 is TGTGCCAGCAGCGCACACACTAGCGGGTATATCCACGAGCAGTACTTC. Translating gives CASSAHTSGYIHEQYF.

This sequence joins TRBV5-1 and TRBJ1-3; D remains unclear. Per germline, CDR1 SGHRS and CDR2 YFSETQ. The V end lost 0 bases, the J end lost 5 bases, and 12 bases lay between the germline ends. The CDR3 runs to 15 residues. The CDR3 loop reads CASSLGGSSRNTIYF. Written as DNA, the CDR3 is TGCGCCAGCAGCTTGGGAGGCAGCAGTAGAAACACCATATATTTT.

This chain connects TRBV14 to TRBJ2-3; TRBD2 is a possible D gene (5 bases). The germline V gene encodes CDR1 SGHDN and CDR2 FVKESK. This CDR3 is built from 13 residues. With 5 bases removed from V and 4 bases from J, the gap between germline ends came to 10 bases. The CDR3 sequence: CASSIRGSDTQYF. CDR3 coding DNA: TGTGCCAGCAGCATACGGGGTTCAGATACGCAGTATTTT.

The CDR3, as DNA: TGTGCCAGCAGCTTAGTCGGGGGTGGCTACAATGAGCAGTTCTTC. Protein product: CASSLVGGGYNEQFF. The chain carries TRBV7-2 and TRBJ2-1; D perhaps matches TRBD2 (6 bases). Germline V gene data show CDR1 as SGHTA and CDR2 as FQGNSA. With 1 base removed from V and 3 bases from J, the gap between germline ends came to 10 bases. CDR3 length: 15 amino acids.

The chain joins TRBV3-1 (or the pseudogene TRBV3-2) to TRBJ1-1; D uncertain. The CDR3 is made up of 13 amino acids. Germline lookup yields CDR1 LGHDT and CDR2 YNNKEL (reference sequence). V shed 2 bases and J shed 2 bases, with 6 bases lying between them. DNA of the CDR3: TGTGCCAGCAGCCAAACGGTCAACACTGAAGCTTTCTTT. Amino acid sequence: CASSQTVNTEAFF.

This chain connects TRBV5-4 to TRBJ2-2; the match to TRBD2 covers 9 bases. The CDR3 is 16 residues long. V was clipped by 2 bases and J by 1 base; unmatched bases: 3. Germline V CDR1 and CDR2: SGHNT, YYREEE (reference sequence). CDR3 DNA: TGTGCCAGCAGCTTTTCTAGCGGGGAGAACACCGGGGAGCTGTTTTTT. Residues: CASSFSSGENTGELFF.

The chain recombines TRBV19 with TRBJ2-7; the match to TRBD2 covers 11 bases. Germline CDR1 is LNHDA and CDR2 is SQIVND (reference sequence). V lost 3 bases, J lost 0 bases, and 1 base stayed unmatched. CDR3 length equals 15 residues. This CDR3 reads CASSMTSGDSYEQYF. The CDR3 coding sequence is TGTGCCAGTAGTATGACTAGCGGGGACTCCTACGAGCAGTACTTC.

V and J are TRBV7-3 and TRBJ2-5; the D gene is possibly TRBD1 (5 bases). This CDR3 has 13 amino acids. V shed 3 bases and J shed 4 bases, with 9 bases lying between them. Looked up from germline, CDR1 is SGHTA and CDR2 is FQGTGA. CDR3 sequence: CASSLGRLETQYF. CDR3 in DNA: TGTGCCAGCAGCTTGGGGCGGTTAGAGACCCAGTACTTC.

The gene calls are TRBV2 and TRBJ1-5; possible D gene TRBD1, 6 bases. CDR3 length: 15 amino acids. Looked up from germline, CDR1 is SNHLY and CDR2 is FYNNEI. Deletions cut 2 bases from V and 6 bases from J, with 14 bases between. DNA for the CDR3: TGTGCCAGCAGTGAATCACGGGGGGCGGGTCAGCCCCAGCATTTT. This gives the protein CASSESRGAGQPQHF.

This sequence joins TRBV5-1 and TRBJ1-1; a weak D match, TRBD1 (6 bases). The CDR3 loop spans 13 amino acids. The ends were cut back, 4 bases at V and 5 bases at J, with 12 bases in the middle. Germline lookup yields CDR1 SGHRS and CDR2 YFSETQ. CDR3 amino acids: CASSPGQRTEAFF. CDR3 nucleotides: TGCGCCAGCAGCCCCGGACAGAGAACTGAAGCTTTCTTT.

J is TRBJ2-5 and V is TRBV19; D gene uncertain. V dropped 5 bases and J dropped 7 bases, with 17 bases sitting between them. Germline assignment: CDR1 LNHDA and CDR2 SQIVND (reference sequence). The CDR3 loop spans 14 amino acids. The CDR3 is CASSVGESGLTQYF. Written as DNA, the CDR3 is TGTGCCAGTAGTGTAGGAGAGTCGGGTTTGACCCAGTACTTC.

The chain uses TRBV7-9 and TRBJ1-2; D might be TRBD1 (5 bases). V lost 6 bases, J lost 8 bases, and 19 bases lay in between. Germline CDR1 is SEHNR and CDR2 is FQNEAQ (reference sequence). CDR3 length: 14 amino acids. The CDR3 is CASRLTNQGVGYTF. In DNA form, the CDR3 reads TGTGCCAGCAGGTTAACCAACCAGGGTGTAGGCTACACCTTC.